This passage covers 13 T cell receptor beta chains from one sample sequenced in a study of tumor-infiltrating lymphocytes in primary liver carcinoma. Germline DNA was also extracted, and blood RNA derived from unsorted whole blood. Reverse transcription of 450 to 500 ng total RNA with a constant-region primer produced TCR beta cDNA. Three nested multiplex PCR rounds, a slightly modified ARM-PCR method, built the TCR beta libraries. It was with TRBV1-TRBV30 forward primers and a C-beta reverse primer that the first two PCR rounds were run, at approximately 10 cycles each. TCRdb called the multiplex PCR reads again in MiXCR, with one record for every CDR3 protein. The table includes roughly 330,000 distinct CDR3 sequences, less than 75% detected once. The sample taken for sequencing was peripheral blood. These receptor sequences come from a man aged 35 to 55 with primary liver carcinoma and hepatitis B virus infection.

With respect to this clonotype: A junction end diverges from the germline sequence, so it may reflect a read error. V is TRBV6-1 and J is TRBJ2-2; D might be TRBD2 (5 bases). This CDR3 spans 14 amino acids. Germline CDR1 is MNHNS and CDR2 is SASEGT. CDR3 bases: TGTGCCAGCAGTGGGCTAGCTAGCACCTGGGAGCTGTTTTTT. Translated: CASSGLASTWELFF.

The chain recombines TRBV7-9 with TRBJ2-5, with 7 bases that match TRBD1. The length of the CDR3 is 15 residues. V trimming: 7 bases; J trimming: 6 bases; junction bases outside the gene matches: 14. Germline V CDR1 and CDR2: SEHNR, FQNEAQ (reference sequence). The CDR3 bases are TGTGCCAGCAACGGATGGGACAGTCGTGGGAAGACCCAGTACTTC. It encodes CASNGWDSRGKTQYF.

This sequence joins TRBV6-1 and TRBJ2-2; D is perhaps TRBD2 (5 bases). Germline V gene data show CDR1 as MNHNS and CDR2 as SASEGT. The V gene lost 5 bases and the J gene lost 0 bases, with 10 bases spanning the gap. CDR3 length equals 15 residues. The CDR3 is CASSTQAANTGELFF. In DNA, the CDR3 is TGTGCCAGCAGTACCCAAGCGGCGAACACCGGGGAGCTGTTTTTT.

Concerning this clonotype: The CDR3 end shows no conserved phenylalanine or tryptophan, and so a read error is likely. V is TRBV12-3 or TRBV12-4 and J is TRBJ2-7; maybe TRBD2 (6 bases). There are 12 residues in the CDR3. V was trimmed by 3 bases and J by 7 bases, leaving 10 bases between them. The CDR3 sequence is CASSFLRGEQYL. For the CDR3, the DNA is TGTGCCAGCAGTTTTTTACGGGGGGAGCAGTACTTA.

This rearrangement joins TRBV11-2 to TRBJ2-7; TRBD2 matches 13 bases. This CDR3 spans 14 amino acids. Germline V gene sequence: CDR1 SGHAT, CDR2 FQNNGV. V dropped 5 bases and J dropped 10; count of bases not matched to a gene: 8. The CDR3 here is CASSNRLAGGGQYF. DNA of the CDR3: TGTGCCAGCAGCAATAGACTAGCGGGAGGCGGTCAGTACTTC.

In its sample, this clonotype was seen once. A much larger clone is a single base away; this may be a read error. The chain couples TRBV4-1 to TRBJ1-4, with a weak D call TRBD1 (6 bases). Germline V CDR1 and CDR2: MGHRA, YSYEKL. The CDR3 consists of 16 residues. V lost 0 bases and J lost 4, with 12 bases in between. DNA for the CDR3: TGCGCCAGCAGCCAAGATGGGACAAGGAGTAATGAAAAACTGTTTTTT. This sequence encodes CASSQDGTRSNEKLFF.

Details on this clonotype: A read error may be the cause here, since a much bigger clone is one base away. The chain uses TRBV10-3 and TRBJ2-1; 10 bases are a match to TRBD2. There are 17 residues in the CDR3. The germline gives CDR1 ENHRY, CDR2 SYGVKD. The CDR3, as DNA: TGTGCCATCAGTGAGTCGAGCGGGAGGGGTGCCTACAATGAGGAGTTCTTC. As protein: CAISESSGRGAYNEEFF.

In the case of this clonotype: One junction end does not reproduce the germline sequence, and a read error may be involved. The CDR3 is CASSDQGTEADTLYF. The CDR3 nucleotides are TGTGCCAGCAGTGATCAGGGAACAGAGGCAGATACGCTGTATTTT. The V and J genes are TRBV2 and TRBJ2-3; a possible D gene is TRBD1 (5 bases). The CDR3 has 15 amino acids. In germline, CDR1 is SNHLY, CDR2 FYNNEI.

This clonotype was counted a single time. The junction and the germline gene differ at one end; a read error may be behind it. The chain joins TRBV6-5 to TRBJ2-5, with a possible D match to TRBD2 (5 bases). Germline-derived CDR1 and CDR2 are MNHEY and SVGAGI. CDR3 length: 15 amino acids. The CDR3 coding sequence is TGTGCCATCAGTGAGTCGACTTCCGGGAAAGAGACCCAGTACTTC. It codes for CAISESTSGKETQYF.

For this clonotype: Compared with germline, one end of the junction differs, possibly owing to a read error. The chain is built from TRBV11-1 and TRBJ2-1, with D possibly matching TRBD1 (6 bases). The CDR3 spans 15 residues. Per the germline V gene, CDR1 is SGHAT and CDR2 is FQDESV (reference sequence). CDR3: CASSLGQGNYNEHFF. The CDR3 DNA reads TGTGCCAGTAGCTTAGGGCAGGGGAACTACAATGAGCACTTCTTC.

In regard to this clonotype: A much larger clone sits a single nucleotide away, making a read error possible. This chain joins TRBV7-9 and TRBJ2-1; perhaps TRBD1 as D (6 bases). V shed 8 bases and J shed 9 bases, with 14 bases lying between them. The CDR3 loop spans 12 amino acids. Germline assignment: CDR1 SEHNR and CDR2 FQNEAQ (reference sequence). The CDR3, as DNA: TGTGCCAGCTGCTCACAGGGTAGTGAGCAGTTCTTC. Protein product: CASCSQGSEQFF.

Worth noting for this clonotype: The junction and the germline gene differ at one end; a read error may be behind it. This chain uses TRBV7-8 with TRBJ1-2, with D tentatively TRBD1 (5 bases). The CDR3 has 14 residues. CDR1 is SGHVS and CDR2 is FQNEAQ in the germline V gene. The CDR3 is CAGSPTAGVDGYTF. The CDR3 nucleotides read TGTGCCGGCAGCCCCACCGCGGGGGTAGACGGCTACACCTTC.

With regard to this clonotype: Being one base from a much bigger clone, this may be a read error. The rearrangement joins TRBV4-2 to TRBJ1-1, with unresolved D. This CDR3 is built from 15 residues. The germline V gene encodes CDR1 LGHNA and CDR2 YNFKEQ. V was trimmed by 0 bases and J by 1 base, leaving 9 bases between them. The CDR3 reads CASSQEVQENTEAFF. CDR3 DNA: TGTGCCAGCAGCCAAGAGGTTCAAGAGAACACTGAAGCTTTCTTT.